This T cell receptor beta chain was sequenced during a study of CD8+ T cells in alopecia areata. cDNA prepared by RNA extraction and subsequent reverse transcription served as the template for sequencing. Method: immunoSEQ multiplex PCR; TCRdb's copy keeps in-frame clones and lacks some. The sample lists around 35,000 clones, 45% to 60% occurring once. The CDR3 runs to 14 residues. CDR1 and CDR2 from the germline V gene are MNHEY and SMNVEV (reference sequence). Trimming took 5 bases from V and 7 from J; bases not matched to a gene: 10. This sequence joins TRBV27 and TRBJ2-7, with 8 positions matching TRBD1. This clonotype originated in a human donor with alopecia areata. The sample consisted of NKG2D-high CD8+ T cells sorted from blood. For the CDR3, the DNA is TGTGCCAGCAGTACACGGACAGGGACGAAGGAGCAGTACTTC. This translates into CASSTRTGTKEQYF.